This T cell receptor (beta chain) was observed in a study of blood T cells in healthy people across ages (dated by TCRdb to about 2015). Describing the broader study: In model experiments, roughly one uniquely barcoded TCR beta cDNA molecule per two T cells was captured by template switching. To track age-related changes in TCR beta repertoire diversity, the study relied on deep sequencing normalized with unique cDNA molecular identifiers. Four age groups were formed from the donors: young (average about 17 years), middle-aged (approximately 42), aged (roughly 56) and long-lived (less than 85). Donors of different ages were randomly distributed across sequencing lanes to avoid experimental bias. Using the same blood draw, the study looked at two additional independent replicas of 1 million unique cDNA reads for two donors, one aged 18 to 30 and the other aged 80 or older. Results and caveats for the whole study, not just this receptor: Conclusive comparison of naive and antigen-experienced compartments was prevented by the profiling of bulk unsorted PBMCs. Observed TCR beta diversity per million T cells fell roughly linearly with age, and a significant reduction was already apparent by age roughly 40. Compared with the aged group, the long-lived group had more naive CD4+ T cells, fewer expanded clones and increased TCR diversity, a pattern suggesting age selection. Estimates of total diversity based on one million sequenced T cells were regarded as lower bounds and as underestimates. The CMV infection status of donors was not known, potentially confounding age-related changes in expanded clonotypes. There was a strong correlation between observed TCR beta diversity and the percentage of naive T cells measured by flow cytometry.

Systemically healthy Caucasian individuals from Russia, approximately 39 in total and aged 6 to 90 years, were included as donors. Around 9.9 milliliters of peripheral blood were collected from each donor into EDTA-treated Vacutainer tubes. Ficoll-Paque density-gradient centrifugation was used to isolate PBMCs, with at least 7 million per sample. Trizol reagent was used to extract total RNA from PBMCs, with at least 6 micrograms per sample. For every donor, an aliquot of PBMCs went through flow cytometry to measure the percentages of naive CD45RAhigh/CD27high T cells. The library was produced with 5' RACE. A second PCR of roughly 6 to 12 cycles was run with a J-beta primer mix and a sample-barcoded 5' primer. Each TCR beta cDNA molecule received a unique molecular identifier from a template-switch 5' adaptor carrying 12 random nucleotides. Each sample yielded at least 2.5 million CDR3-containing paired-end reads. All of the RNA was converted into first-strand cDNA using the Mint cDNA synthesis kit, with a TRBC-specific oligonucleotide serving as the primer. After uracil-DNA glycosylase treatment, a first 18-cycle PCR used universal primers M1SS and BC2_uni_R on all cDNA. The original pipeline was this. For normalization, 1 million high-quality reads, each with a distinct molecular identifier, were randomly selected from each sample. Reads sharing molecular identifiers were discarded rather than binned into consensus sequences. CDR3 identification, clonotype clustering and error correction used MiTCR with a Q25 quality threshold and the strictest error-elimination algorithm. Lower-bound total TCR beta diversity was estimated with a nonparametric unseen species model using Euler transformation. The public reads were reanalyzed by TCRdb: fastp trimming at Q25, MiXCR alignment, in-frame beta chains only. Every distinct CDR3 protein forms one entry, paired with its most common genes and DNA. The V and J calls and clone size come from TCRdb's table, not from the authors' own analysis. The sample has over 1,500,000 distinct CDR3 sequences on record, about 39% of them singletons. The ten largest clonotypes hold 23% of the sample.

Via the germline V gene, CDR1 is SGHRS and CDR2 YFSETQ. Reading from cysteine to phenylalanine, the CDR3 counts 13 amino acids. CDR3 DNA only is kept here, 39 bases in frame from base 1. As concerns this clonotype: The target of this receptor is not known. The record has no base qualities; no much larger clone is one base away.

The sequence was obtained from a human donor in good health. Sequenced sample: blood. The chain is assembled from TRBV5-1 and TRBJ2-5; 8 bases in the middle match TRBD1. The J call may be mistaken, given a closer DNA end match to TRBJ2-7. The nucleotide sequence reads as follows: TGCGCCAGCAGTGATCAGGGGGCGGGCGAGCAGTACTTC. Translated, this gives CASSDQGAGEQYF.